The present TCR beta chain was sequenced within a study of cytomegalovirus exposure and HLA in healthy donors. V lost 4 bases and J lost 6, with 13 bases in between. The CDR3 totals 13 residues. Per the germline V gene, CDR1 is LNHDA and CDR2 is SQIVND (reference sequence). Repertoires were generated with immunoSEQ multiplex PCR, while TCRdb's copy carries only in-frame clones and drops some. The repertoire holds some 320,000 clones, 75% to 90% seen once, with more than 0.9% in the top ten. The source of this sequence is a woman in her 30s in good health and CMV-seropositive. Input material: PBMCs. The chain joins TRBV19 to TRBJ2-7; D uncertain. The DNA of the CDR3 is TGTGCCAGTAGTACCGGTTTATGGGTCGAGCAGTACTTC. Residues: CASSTGLWVEQYF. The full variable domain, its missing parts supplied by reference TRBV19 and TRBJ2-7, is DGGITQSPKYLFRKEGQNVTLSCEQNLNHDAMYWYRQDPGQGLRLIYYSQIVNDFQKGDIAEGYSVSREKKESFPLTVTSAQKNPTAFYLCASSTGLWVEQYFGPGTRLTVT.